Only a few counts were recorded for the clone carrying this T cell receptor beta chain. Its target is not known. A read error is possible here, since a much larger clone lies one base away. Germline assignment: CDR1 MNHEY and CDR2 SMNVEV (reference sequence). V was shortened by 5 bases and J by 1 base, with 8 bases between the two germline ends. CDR3 length: 13 amino acids. The sample originates from a study of post-analysis software for immune sequencing data. Study results and limitations: Comparison of patients with controls showed 5 or 6 TRBV segments more frequent in patients, TRBV5-6, TRBV5-1 and TRBV20-1 among them. For normalized Chao1 diversity, multiple sclerosis patients scored significantly lower than controls did.

TCR beta cDNA libraries had unique molecular identifiers. When about 1 to 11 million T cells were used, they gave roughly 490,000 cDNA molecules. From the PCR reads, TCRdb called clonotypes with MiXCR, one entry per CDR3 protein. Of approximately 260,000 distinct CDR3 sequences listed, 36% are singletons. The sample consisted of blood. This TCR was sampled from a girl aged 10-17 years with multiple sclerosis. This chain uses TRBV27 with TRBJ1-2; D remains unclear. The CDR3 protein is CASSDLGNYGYTF. CDR3 nucleotide sequence: TGTGCCAGCAGTGACCTGGGTAACTATGGCTACACCTTC.